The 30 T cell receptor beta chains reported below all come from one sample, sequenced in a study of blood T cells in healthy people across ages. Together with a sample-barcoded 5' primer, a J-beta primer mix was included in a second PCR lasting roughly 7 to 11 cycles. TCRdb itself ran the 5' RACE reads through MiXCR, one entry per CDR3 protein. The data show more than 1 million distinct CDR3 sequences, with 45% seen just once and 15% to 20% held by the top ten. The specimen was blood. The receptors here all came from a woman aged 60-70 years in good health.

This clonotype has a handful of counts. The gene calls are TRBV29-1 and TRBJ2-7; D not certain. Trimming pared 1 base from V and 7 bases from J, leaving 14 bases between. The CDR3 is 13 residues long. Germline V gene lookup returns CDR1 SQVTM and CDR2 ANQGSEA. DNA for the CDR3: TGCAGCGTTGAAGGGAAACCCTATGCTGAGCAGTACTTC. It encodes CSVEGKPYAEQYF.

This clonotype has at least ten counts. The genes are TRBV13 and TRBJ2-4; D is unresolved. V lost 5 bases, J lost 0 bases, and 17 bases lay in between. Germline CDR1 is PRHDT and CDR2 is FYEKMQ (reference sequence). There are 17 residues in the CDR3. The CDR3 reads CASSPNNGPLAKNIQYF. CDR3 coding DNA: TGTGCCAGCAGCCCGAACAACGGGCCTTTAGCCAAAAACATTCAGTACTTC.

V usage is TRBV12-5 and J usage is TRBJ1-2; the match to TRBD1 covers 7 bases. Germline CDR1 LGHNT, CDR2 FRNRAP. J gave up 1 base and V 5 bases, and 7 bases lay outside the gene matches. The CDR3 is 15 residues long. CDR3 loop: CASGNPGQINYGYTF. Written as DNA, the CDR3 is TGTGCTAGTGGTAATCCGGGACAGATTAACTATGGCTACACCTTC.

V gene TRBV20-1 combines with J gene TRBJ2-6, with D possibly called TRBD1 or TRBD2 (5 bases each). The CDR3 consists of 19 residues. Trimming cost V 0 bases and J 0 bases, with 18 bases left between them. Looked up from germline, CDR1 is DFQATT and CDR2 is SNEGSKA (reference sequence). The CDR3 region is CSARDISAGSHSGANVLTF. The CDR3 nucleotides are TGCAGTGCTAGAGATATTAGTGCAGGGAGTCACTCTGGGGCCAACGTCCTGACTTTC.

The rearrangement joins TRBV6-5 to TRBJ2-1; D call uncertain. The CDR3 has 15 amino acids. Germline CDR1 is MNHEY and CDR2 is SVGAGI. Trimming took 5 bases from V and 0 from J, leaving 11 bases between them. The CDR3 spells CASSPDWSSYNEQFF. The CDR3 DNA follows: TGTGCCAGCAGTCCCGACTGGAGCTCCTACAATGAGCAGTTCTTC.

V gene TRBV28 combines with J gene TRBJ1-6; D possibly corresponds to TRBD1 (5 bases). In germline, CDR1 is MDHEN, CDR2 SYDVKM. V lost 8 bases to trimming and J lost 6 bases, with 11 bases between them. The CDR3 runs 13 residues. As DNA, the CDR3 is TGTGCCAGCTGGGCACAGGTTAATTCACCCCTCCACTTT. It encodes CASWAQVNSPLHF.

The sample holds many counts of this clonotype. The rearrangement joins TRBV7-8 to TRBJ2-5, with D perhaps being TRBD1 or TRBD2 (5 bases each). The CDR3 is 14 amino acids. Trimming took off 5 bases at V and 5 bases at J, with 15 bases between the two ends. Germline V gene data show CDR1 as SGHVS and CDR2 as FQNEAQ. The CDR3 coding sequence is TGTGCCAGCAGCCCCGGGGCGCGTGGGGAGACCCAGTACTTC. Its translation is CASSPGARGETQYF.

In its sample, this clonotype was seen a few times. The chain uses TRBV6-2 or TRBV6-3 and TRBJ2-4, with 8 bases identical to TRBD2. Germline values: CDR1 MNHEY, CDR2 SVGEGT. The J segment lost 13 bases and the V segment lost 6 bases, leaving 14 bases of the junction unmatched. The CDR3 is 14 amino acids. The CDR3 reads CASRHRLASREQYF. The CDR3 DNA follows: TGTGCCAGCAGGCACAGACTAGCGTCGCGGGAGCAGTACTTC.

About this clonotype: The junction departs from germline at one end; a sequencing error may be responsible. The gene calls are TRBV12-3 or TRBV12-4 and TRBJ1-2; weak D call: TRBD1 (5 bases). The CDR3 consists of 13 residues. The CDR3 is CASGLRQLYGYTF. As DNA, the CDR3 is TGTGCCAGCGGTTTACGACAGCTCTATGGCTACACCTTC.

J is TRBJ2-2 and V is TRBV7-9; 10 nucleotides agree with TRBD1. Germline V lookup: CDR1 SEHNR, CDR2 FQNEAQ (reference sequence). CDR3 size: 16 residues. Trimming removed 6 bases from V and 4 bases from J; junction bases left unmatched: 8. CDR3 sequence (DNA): TGTGCCAGCAGGCCGGGACAGGGGTGGAGCACCGGGGAGCTGTTTTTT. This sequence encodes CASRPGQGWSTGELFF.

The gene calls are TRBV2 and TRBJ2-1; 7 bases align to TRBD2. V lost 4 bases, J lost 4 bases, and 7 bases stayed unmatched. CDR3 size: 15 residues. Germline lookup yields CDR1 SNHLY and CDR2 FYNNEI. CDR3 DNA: TGTGCCAGCAGTGGGGAACTAGCGCAATACAATGAGCAGTTCTTC. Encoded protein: CASSGELAQYNEQFF.

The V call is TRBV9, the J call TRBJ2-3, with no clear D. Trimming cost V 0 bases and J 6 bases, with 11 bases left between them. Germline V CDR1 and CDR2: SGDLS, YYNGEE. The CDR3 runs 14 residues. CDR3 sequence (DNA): TGTGCCAGCAGCGTAGTCGGCGCGGAGGATACGCAGTATTTT. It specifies CASSVVGAEDTQYF.

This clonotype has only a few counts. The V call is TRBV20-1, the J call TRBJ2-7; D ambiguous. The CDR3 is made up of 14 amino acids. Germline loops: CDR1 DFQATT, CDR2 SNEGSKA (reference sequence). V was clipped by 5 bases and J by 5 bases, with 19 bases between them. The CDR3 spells CSASPPVGLNEQYF. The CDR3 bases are TGCAGTGCTTCCCCCCCGGTAGGCCTAAACGAGCAGTACTTC.

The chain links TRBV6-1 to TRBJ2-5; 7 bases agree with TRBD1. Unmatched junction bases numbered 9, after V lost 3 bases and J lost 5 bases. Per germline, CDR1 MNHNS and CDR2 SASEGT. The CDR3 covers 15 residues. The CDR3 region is CASSDRGGRVETQYF. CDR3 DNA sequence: TGTGCCAGCAGTGACAGAGGGGGCAGGGTTGAGACCCAGTACTTC.

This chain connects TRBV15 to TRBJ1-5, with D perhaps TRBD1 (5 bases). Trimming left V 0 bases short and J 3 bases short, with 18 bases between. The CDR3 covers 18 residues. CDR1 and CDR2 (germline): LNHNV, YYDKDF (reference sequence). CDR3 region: CATSREGVTGRPNQPQHF. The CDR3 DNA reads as TGTGCCACCAGCAGAGAGGGAGTGACGGGGCGGCCCAATCAGCCCCAGCATTTT.

The CDR3 is CASSPQGGRGEAFF. CDR3 DNA sequence: TGTGCCAGTAGTCCTCAGGGGGGGAGAGGTGAAGCTTTCTTT. The chain employs TRBV19 and TRBJ1-1, with TRBD1 matching over 7 bases. The V segment lost 5 bases and the J segment 7 bases; nucleotides outside the gene matches: 10. Germline CDR1 reads LNHDA; CDR2 reads SQIVND (reference sequence). The CDR3 sequence is 14 residues long.

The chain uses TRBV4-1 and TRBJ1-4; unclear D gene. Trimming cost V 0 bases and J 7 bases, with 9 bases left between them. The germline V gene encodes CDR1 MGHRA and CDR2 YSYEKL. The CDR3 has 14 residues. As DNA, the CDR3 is TGCGCCAGCAGCCAAGAGATTGTACGTGAAAAACTGTTTTTT. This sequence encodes CASSQEIVREKLFF.

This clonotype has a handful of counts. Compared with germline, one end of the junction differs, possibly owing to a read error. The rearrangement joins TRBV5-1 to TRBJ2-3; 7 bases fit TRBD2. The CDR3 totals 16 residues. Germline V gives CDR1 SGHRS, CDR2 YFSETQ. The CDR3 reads CASSLASSGSTDTQYF. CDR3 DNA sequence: TGCGCCAGTAGCTTGGCGTCTAGCGGAAGCACAGATACGCAGTATTTT.

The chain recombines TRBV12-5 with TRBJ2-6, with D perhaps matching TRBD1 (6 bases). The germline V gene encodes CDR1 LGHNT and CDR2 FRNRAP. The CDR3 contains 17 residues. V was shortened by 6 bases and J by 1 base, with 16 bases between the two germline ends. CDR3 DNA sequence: TGTGCTAGTGGACGGACAAGGGGGAGATCTGGGGCCAACGTCCTGACTTTC. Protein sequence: CASGRTRGRSGANVLTF.

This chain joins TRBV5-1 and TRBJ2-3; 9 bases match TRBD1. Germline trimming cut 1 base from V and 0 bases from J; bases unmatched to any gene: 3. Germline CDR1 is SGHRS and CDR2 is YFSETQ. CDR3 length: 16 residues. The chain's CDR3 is CASSLTGGFSTDTQYF. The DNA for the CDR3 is TGCGCCAGCAGCTTGACAGGGGGCTTTAGCACAGATACGCAGTATTTT.

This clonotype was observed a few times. CDR3 bases: TGCAGCGTTTCCGGGACGGCTTGGGGCTACACCTTC. Its translation is CSVSGTAWGYTF. The V and J genes are TRBV29-1 and TRBJ1-2; tentatively, D is TRBD1 (5 bases). Germline V gene sequence: CDR1 SQVTM, CDR2 ANQGSEA. The CDR3 has 12 residues. V lost 5 bases to trimming and J lost 8 bases, with 15 bases between them. Complete variable domain (other parts from reference TRBV29-1 and TRBJ1-2): SAVISQKPSRDICQRGTSLTIQCQVDSQVTMMFWYRQQPGQSLTLIATANQGSEATYESGFVIDKFPISRPNLTFSTLTVSNMSPEDSSIYLCSVSGTAWGYTFGSGTRLTVV.

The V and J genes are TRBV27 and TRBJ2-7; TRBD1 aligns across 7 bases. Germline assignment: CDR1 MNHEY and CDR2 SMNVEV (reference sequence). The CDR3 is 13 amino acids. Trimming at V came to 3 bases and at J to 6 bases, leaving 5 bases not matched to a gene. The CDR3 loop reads CASSLRTGREQYF. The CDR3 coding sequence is TGTGCCAGCAGTTTGCGGACAGGCCGCGAGCAGTACTTC.

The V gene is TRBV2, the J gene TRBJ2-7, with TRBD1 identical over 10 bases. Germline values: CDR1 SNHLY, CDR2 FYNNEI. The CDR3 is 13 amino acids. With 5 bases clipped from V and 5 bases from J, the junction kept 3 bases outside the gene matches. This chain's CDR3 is CASSFGQGDEQYF. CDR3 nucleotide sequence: TGTGCCAGCAGTTTCGGACAGGGGGACGAGCAGTACTTC.

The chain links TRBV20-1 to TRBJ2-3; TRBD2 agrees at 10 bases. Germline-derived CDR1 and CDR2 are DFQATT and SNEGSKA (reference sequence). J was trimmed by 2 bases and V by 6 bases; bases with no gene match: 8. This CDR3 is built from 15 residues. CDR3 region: CSAVLAGSYTDTQYF. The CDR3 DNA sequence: TGCAGTGCAGTACTAGCGGGATCTTACACAGATACGCAGTATTTT.

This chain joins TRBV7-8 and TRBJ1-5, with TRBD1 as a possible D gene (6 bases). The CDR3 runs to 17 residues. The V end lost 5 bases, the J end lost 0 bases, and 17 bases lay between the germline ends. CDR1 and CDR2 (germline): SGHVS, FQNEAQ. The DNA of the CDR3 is TGTGCCAGCAGCCCTAAACAGGGTCTCTATAGCAATCAGCCCCAGCATTTT. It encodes CASSPKQGLYSNQPQHF.

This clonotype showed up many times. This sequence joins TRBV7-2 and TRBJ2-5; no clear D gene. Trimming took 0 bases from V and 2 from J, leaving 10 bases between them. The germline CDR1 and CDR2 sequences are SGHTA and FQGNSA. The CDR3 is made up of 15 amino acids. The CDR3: CASSLALGFQETQYF. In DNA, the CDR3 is TGTGCCAGCAGCTTAGCCCTCGGCTTTCAAGAGACCCAGTACTTC.

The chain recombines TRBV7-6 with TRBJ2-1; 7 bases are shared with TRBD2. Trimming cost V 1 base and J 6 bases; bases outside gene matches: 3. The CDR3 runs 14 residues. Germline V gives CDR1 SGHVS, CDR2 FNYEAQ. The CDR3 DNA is TGTGCCAGCAGCTTAGGCTGGACTAGCAATGAGCAGTTCTTC. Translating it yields CASSLGWTSNEQFF.

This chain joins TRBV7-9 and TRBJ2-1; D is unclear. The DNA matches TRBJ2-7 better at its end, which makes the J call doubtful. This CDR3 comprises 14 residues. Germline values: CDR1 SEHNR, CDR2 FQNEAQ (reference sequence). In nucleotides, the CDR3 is TGTGCCAGCAGCTCCATGACCGCTTACAATGAGCAGTACTTC. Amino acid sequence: CASSSMTAYNEQYF.

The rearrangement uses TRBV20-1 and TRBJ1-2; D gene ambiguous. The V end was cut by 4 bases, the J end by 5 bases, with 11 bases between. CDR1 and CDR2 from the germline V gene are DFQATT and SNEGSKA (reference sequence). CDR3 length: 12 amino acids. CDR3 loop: CSATLGGYGYTF. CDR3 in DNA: TGCAGTGCTACCCTAGGAGGGTATGGCTACACCTTC.

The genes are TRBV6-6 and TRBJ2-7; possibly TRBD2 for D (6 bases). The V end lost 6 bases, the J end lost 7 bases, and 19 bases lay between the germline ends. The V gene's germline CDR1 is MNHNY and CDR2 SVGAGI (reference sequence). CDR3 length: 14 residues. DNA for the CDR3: TGTGCCAGCAGAAGACTAGATAAAAACAATGAGCAGTACTTC. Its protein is CASRRLDKNNEQYF.